The clone carrying this T cell receptor (beta chain) was recorded many times. Its cognate antigen is unknown. This specimen belongs to a study of T cells in Graves' hyperthyroidism and ophthalmopathy. Findings of the study overall: Among clonotypes expanded in thyroid above 0.001, most were also found in blood.

Lactation, pregnancy, other autoimmune disease or uncontrolled infection led to exclusion of patients. Clinical symptoms, serum thyroxine, TRAb, thyroid ultrasound and orbital computed tomography established diagnosis. Amplification yielded TCR beta CDR3 regions, with RNA transcripts as the source. Primed by the HTBI set, a first-round RT-PCR was run on the TCR CDR3. TCRdb fed the multiplex PCR reads into MiXCR, producing one record per CDR3 protein. The table has approximately 400,000 distinct CDR3 sequences, around 15% seen once; the top ten hold 20%. The V and J ends lost 1 base and 7 bases respectively, with 8 bases between them. The CDR3 has 12 amino acids.

The sample was blood. The chain carries TRBV12-3 or TRBV12-4 and TRBJ2-7; D ambiguous. The clonotype was recovered from a woman younger than 45 with Graves' ophthalmopathy. CDR3 bases: TGTGCCAGCAGTTTAGGGGTCGGGGAGCAGTACTTC. Translating it yields CASSLGVGEQYF.